This T cell receptor beta chain was identified in a study of blood T cell repertoires in COVID-19. The overall study: The study drew acute and convalescent COVID-19 samples from the United States, Italy and Spain. Sources were T cells, B-cell-depleted T cells, or PBMCs; the material itself was cDNA or gDNA.

Germline loops: CDR1 SGHTA, CDR2 FQGTGA. V shed 5 bases and J shed 6 bases, with 13 bases lying between them. The CDR3 has 13 residues. In the original processing: Cell counts per sample came from amplifying reference gene primers. Only in-frame clones appear in the TCRdb table, and some are missing; sequencing was by immunoSEQ multiplex PCR. Clonal size and the V and J genes are those of that table, whereas D and trimming came from the DNA. The sample yields 45,000 or so clones, 75% to 90% seen once. The table lists this clone with a count of one. The chain joins TRBV7-3 to TRBJ1-1; D is perhaps TRBD1 (5 bases). The receptor was isolated from a woman older than 75 with active COVID-19. The sample comprised peripheral blood. In nucleotides, the CDR3 is TGTGCCAGCAGCGTAGATCAGGGATCTGAAGCTTTCTTT. Translating it yields CASSVDQGSEAFF.